This T cell receptor beta chain emerged from a study of blood T cell repertoires in COVID-19. Per the study methods: Amplification from reference gene primers served as the basis for estimated nucleated cell counts. Data came from immunoSEQ multiplex PCR; TCRdb stores just in-frame clones and leaves some out. V and J calls and clone size are those listed in that table; D and trimming were worked out from the DNA. The table includes 140,000 to 150,000 clones, 75% to 90% detected once. CDR1 and CDR2 from the germline V gene are SGHTA and FQGNSA. The CDR3 length is 12 residues. The V end lost 5 bases, the J end lost 4 bases, and 7 bases lay between the germline ends.

V and J are TRBV7-2 and TRBJ2-3; D is uncertain. This TCR derives from a man in his 60s with active or convalescent COVID-19. The specimen sequenced was peripheral blood. CDR3 bases: TGTGCCAGCAGCCAGCGCCCAGATACGCAGTATTTT. It translates to CASSQRPDTQYF.